Below are 31 T cell receptor beta chains sequenced from a single sample in a study of CD8 T cells in ankylosing spondylitis. Study results and limitations: One TCR beta motif, made up of eight or nine highly homologous variants, appeared characteristic of ankylosing spondylitis blood.

These TCRs' antigens remain unknown. TCRdb processed the 5' RACE reads anew with MiXCR; each CDR3 protein has one entry. This table has just under 550,000 distinct CDR3 sequences, roughly 13% appearing once. Specimen: blood, either unsorted or a sorted T cell fraction (not recorded which). These receptors all stem from a male donor with ankylosing spondylitis.

This chain uses TRBV4-1 with TRBJ2-5; D gene uncertain. CDR1 and CDR2 from the germline V gene are MGHRA and YSYEKL. Trimming shortened V by 1 base and J by 1 base, and 13 bases separated the two germline ends. The CDR3 is 16 residues long. This CDR3 reads CASSQGRAPPQETQYF. For the CDR3, the DNA is TGCGCCAGCAGCCAAGGCCGGGCTCCCCCCCAAGAGACCCAGTACTTC.

A few counts support this clonotype. The rearrangement joins TRBV6-1 to TRBJ1-1; TRBD1 aligns across 11 bases. There are 15 residues in the CDR3. V gave up 8 bases and J gave up 2 bases; unmatched junction bases: 7. CDR1 and CDR2 from the germline V gene are MNHNS and SASEGT. The DNA for the CDR3 is TGTGCCAGCGGGACAGGGGGGGAAAAAAACACTGAAGCTTTCTTT. It yields the protein CASGTGGEKNTEAFF.

The chain links TRBV6-1 to TRBJ1-5; 7 bases are shared with TRBD1. V was pared by 7 bases and J by 3 bases, with 12 bases of the junction left unmatched. The V gene's germline CDR1 is MNHNS and CDR2 SASEGT. This CDR3 is 16 amino acids long. This chain's CDR3 is CASNSKGQEINQPQHF. The CDR3 nucleotides read TGTGCCAGCAATAGTAAAGGACAGGAGATCAATCAGCCCCAGCATTTT.

This clonotype has a count of ten or more. The chain carries TRBV6-2 or TRBV6-3 and TRBJ2-2; possible D gene TRBD1, 5 bases. The V gene's germline CDR1 is MNHEY and CDR2 SVGEGT. Trimming took off 7 bases at V and 0 bases at J, with 12 bases between the two ends. This CDR3 is 15 amino acids long. The CDR3 DNA reads TGTGCCAGCACCCAAGACAGTGCGAACACCGGGGAGCTGTTTTTT. Translated, it gives CASTQDSANTGELFF.

This clonotype was counted a few times. The rearrangement uses TRBV24-1 and TRBJ2-5, with D tentatively TRBD1 or TRBD2 (5 bases each). The CDR3 consists of 16 residues. Deletions cut 6 bases from V and 4 bases from J, with 20 bases between. Germline CDR1 is KGHDR and CDR2 is SFDVKD. The CDR3 sequence: CATSTRGKGIGETQYF. The DNA for the CDR3 is TGTGCCACCAGTACCCGGGGCAAGGGGATTGGAGAGACCCAGTACTTC.

V and J are TRBV20-1 and TRBJ2-1; 11 bases agree with TRBD2. There are 17 residues in the CDR3. Looked up from germline, CDR1 is DFQATT and CDR2 is SNEGSKA (reference sequence). J was trimmed by 1 base and V by 1 base; bases with no gene match: 6. The CDR3 DNA follows: TGCAGTGCTAGAGTTGGCGCTAGCGGGAGGTCCTACAATGAGCAGTTCTTC. Encoded protein: CSARVGASGRSYNEQFF.

The J gene is TRBJ2-3, the V gene TRBV20-1; TRBD1 might be the D (6 bases). V lost 6 bases and J 2 bases, leaving 15 bases between the germline ends. The CDR3 is 14 residues long. Germline loops: CDR1 DFQATT, CDR2 SNEGSKA (reference sequence). The CDR3 region is CSARDNLFTDTQYF. CDR3 sequence (DNA): TGCAGTGCCCGGGACAACCTCTTCACAGATACGCAGTATTTT.

This clonotype occurred a few times. The rearrangement links TRBV7-9 to TRBJ1-5; 11 positions match TRBD1. The V gene's germline CDR1 is SEHNR and CDR2 FQNEAQ (reference sequence). The CDR3 totals 17 residues. V lost 4 bases and J lost 2; bases outside the gene matches: 7. This CDR3 reads CASSWDRGVSGNQPQHF. The CDR3 region has the DNA TGTGCCAGCAGCTGGGACAGGGGGGTTTCCGGCAATCAGCCCCAGCATTTT.

This chain links TRBV5-6 with TRBJ1-2, with 7 bases lining up with TRBD1. The trim removed 1 base at V and 6 bases at J, leaving 9 bases unmatched. Germline CDR1 and CDR2: SGHDT and YYEEEE. This CDR3 region has 15 residues. CDR3 DNA: TGTGCCAGCAGCTTGTCGGAGGGGGCAAGGGATGGCTACACCTTC. This encodes CASSLSEGARDGYTF.

A few counts support this clonotype. The chain employs TRBV25-1 and TRBJ2-1; D gene unclear. V dropped 5 bases and J dropped 8 bases, with 7 bases sitting between them. Germline V lookup: CDR1 MGHDK, CDR2 SYGVNS. The CDR3 totals 11 residues. CDR3 sequence: CASSFNYEQFF. The CDR3 bases are TGTGCCAGCAGTTTTAATTATGAGCAGTTCTTC.

This clonotype was recorded many times. This chain joins TRBV7-9 and TRBJ1-2; D possibly corresponds to TRBD1 (6 bases). The CDR3 extends over 15 amino acids. CDR1 is SEHNR, CDR2 FQNEAQ, per germline (reference sequence). V was cut by 5 bases and J by 1 base, with 14 bases left in between. The CDR3 DNA sequence: TGTGCCAGCAGCGTTAACAGGGAAAGTAACTATGGCTACACCTTC. Its translation: CASSVNRESNYGYTF. Full variable domain (outside the CDR3, taken from reference TRBV7-9 and TRBJ1-2): DTGVSQNPRHKITKRGQNVTFRCDPISEHNRLYWYRQTLGQGPEFLTYFQNEAQLEKSRLLSDRFSAERPKGSFSTLEIQRTEQGDSAMYLCASSVNRESNYGYTFGSGTRLTVV.

The V gene is TRBV27, the J gene TRBJ2-7; TRBD2 matches 10 bases. Germline values: CDR1 MNHEY, CDR2 SMNVEV (reference sequence). Trimming took 5 bases from V and 6 from J; bases not matched to a gene: 10. The CDR3 spans 15 residues. The CDR3 is CASSPLASGRGEQYF. The CDR3 nucleotides read TGTGCCAGCAGTCCACTGGCTAGCGGGAGAGGCGAGCAGTACTTC.

The chain recombines TRBV9 with TRBJ2-5; D possibly matches TRBD1 or TRBD2 (5 bases each). CDR1 and CDR2 from the germline V gene are SGDLS and YYNGEE. This CDR3 contains 13 residues. Trimming shortened V by 4 bases and J by 5 bases, and 12 bases separated the two germline ends. The CDR3 loop is CASSRDQWETQYF. DNA of the CDR3: TGTGCCAGCAGCCGGGACCAGTGGGAGACCCAGTACTTC.

This clonotype has a handful of counts. The CDR3 loop reads CSAKSVETSGRARGEQYF. In nucleotides, the CDR3 is TGCAGTGCTAAGTCTGTAGAGACTAGCGGGAGGGCGCGAGGGGAGCAGTACTTC. The chain employs TRBV20-1 and TRBJ2-7; TRBD2 aligns across 14 bases. The V segment lost 4 bases and the J segment 7 bases; nucleotides outside the gene matches: 18. The germline CDR1 and CDR2 sequences are DFQATT and SNEGSKA (reference sequence). This CDR3 has 18 residues.

The table lists this clonotype with a few counts. The V and J genes are TRBV20-1 and TRBJ1-1; 9 nucleotides agree with TRBD1. Germline V gives CDR1 DFQATT, CDR2 SNEGSKA (reference sequence). Losses at the gene ends were 5 bases for V and 4 bases for J; bases not matched to a gene: 14. This CDR3 is 16 amino acids long. The chain's CDR3 is CSAHDRGAGWGTEAFF. The CDR3 DNA reads as TGCAGTGCTCACGACAGGGGGGCAGGGTGGGGCACTGAAGCTTTCTTT.

This clonotype was seen a few times. CDR3 residues: CASSFNSLGSSGANVLTF. CDR3 nucleotide sequence: TGCGCCAGCAGCTTTAACAGCCTAGGGAGCTCTGGGGCCAACGTCCTGACTTTC. The V gene is TRBV5-1, the J gene TRBJ2-6; D is possibly TRBD2 (5 bases). The V end was cut by 2 bases, the J end by 0 bases, with 15 bases between. CDR3 length: 18 residues. The V gene's germline CDR1 is SGHRS and CDR2 YFSETQ.

The table lists this clonotype with a few counts. The rearrangement joins TRBV14 to TRBJ2-5; TRBD1 might be the D (6 bases). The CDR3 is 15 residues long. The ends were cut back, 1 base at V and 5 bases at J, with 14 bases in the middle. Germline-derived CDR1 and CDR2 are SGHDN and FVKESK. The CDR3 DNA is TGTGCCAGCAGCCAAGTTCAGGGGCCAAGGGAGACCCAGTACTTC. Its protein is CASSQVQGPRETQYF. Using reference TRBV14 and TRBJ2-5 for the parts outside the CDR3, the full variable domain is EAGVTQFPSHSVIEKGQTVTLRCDPISGHDNLYWYRRVMGKEIKFLLHFVKESKQDESGMPNNRFLAERTGGTYSTLKVQPAELEDSGVYFCASSQVQGPRETQYFGPGTRLLVL.

The chain is built from TRBV20-1 and TRBJ2-1; D unresolved. Germline CDR1 DFQATT, CDR2 SNEGSKA (reference sequence). CDR3 length equals 12 residues. Trimming shortened V by 0 bases and J by 7 bases, and 7 bases separated the two germline ends. The CDR3 DNA reads TGCAGTGCTAGAGATAACAAGAATGAGCAGTTCTTC. Its translation is CSARDNKNEQFF.

This clonotype was picked up many times. The chain combines TRBV5-1 with TRBJ2-2, with 7 bases identical to TRBD1. V shed 4 bases and J 0 bases; nucleotides not matched to a gene: 15. Germline assignment: CDR1 SGHRS and CDR2 YFSETQ. The CDR3 is 19 residues long. The CDR3 is CASSQLPRQGTANTGELFF. DNA of the CDR3: TGCGCCAGCAGCCAACTCCCACGACAGGGAACAGCGAACACCGGGGAGCTGTTTTTT. The whole variable domain, remainder taken from reference TRBV5-1 and TRBJ2-2, is KAGVTQTPRYLIKTRGQQVTLSCSPISGHRSVSWYQQTPGQGLQFLFEYFSETQRNKGNFPGRFSGRQFSNSRSEMNVSTLELGDSALYLCASSQLPRQGTANTGELFFGEGSRLTVL.

J is TRBJ1-2 and V is TRBV3-1; D remains ambiguous. There are 15 residues in the CDR3. The V gene lost 4 bases and the J gene lost 0 bases, with 12 bases spanning the gap. Germline values: CDR1 LGHDT, CDR2 YNNKEL (reference sequence). The DNA for the CDR3 is TGTGCCAGCAGCCCCCGACGGATAGCTAACTATGGCTACACCTTC. Translated, it gives CASSPRRIANYGYTF.

This clonotype appeared a few times. The chain carries TRBV15 and TRBJ2-3; D perhaps matches TRBD2 (5 bases). The germline V and J ends were trimmed by 0 bases and 11 bases, with 12 bases remaining between them. Germline CDR1 LNHNV, CDR2 YYDKDF (reference sequence). CDR3 length: 13 residues. CDR3 protein: CATSRDRTEMQYF. The DNA for the CDR3 is TGTGCCACCAGCAGAGATCGGACTGAGATGCAGTATTTT.

This chain joins TRBV12-3 or TRBV12-4 and TRBJ1-3, with 8 positions matching TRBD1. This CDR3 has 15 residues. V shed 4 bases, J shed 3 bases, and the junction held 5 bases outside the gene matches. The chain's CDR3 is CASSSSDRVGNTIYF. The CDR3 nucleotides read TGTGCCAGCAGTTCATCGGACAGGGTTGGAAACACCATATATTTT.

This clonotype was observed a handful of times. This sequence joins TRBV4-2 and TRBJ1-2; 10 bases agree with TRBD1. CDR3 length equals 15 residues. The V gene end was trimmed by 2 bases and the J gene end by 8 bases; junction bases not matched to a gene: 8. Germline assignment: CDR1 LGHNA and CDR2 YNFKEQ. DNA of the CDR3: TGTGCCAGCAGCCAAATCCGACAGGGGGCGCGGGGCTACACCTTC. Encoded protein: CASSQIRQGARGYTF.

This clonotype came up a few times. V is TRBV11-2 and J is TRBJ2-1, with 8 bases lining up with TRBD2. This CDR3 is 15 amino acids long. The ends lost 5 bases at V and 7 bases at J; junction bases unmatched: 10. Germline V CDR1 and CDR2: SGHAT, FQNNGV. This CDR3 reads CASSDSGSSDNEQFF. The CDR3 DNA is TGTGCCAGCAGCGACAGCGGGAGCAGTGATAATGAGCAGTTCTTC.

This clonotype came up a few times. The V call is TRBV6-1, the J call TRBJ2-3, with D unclear. V was shortened by 3 bases and J by 3 bases, with 16 bases between the two germline ends. The CDR3 runs to 16 residues. Germline CDR1 and CDR2: MNHNS and SASEGT. The CDR3 sequence is CASSDFLRVRTDTQYF. CDR3 sequence (DNA): TGTGCCAGCAGTGATTTCCTACGGGTAAGGACAGATACGCAGTATTTT.

V usage is TRBV5-1 and J usage is TRBJ1-3, with D possibly matching TRBD1 (6 bases). Trimming cost V 4 bases and J 2 bases, with 16 bases left between them. Germline loops: CDR1 SGHRS, CDR2 YFSETQ. The CDR3 runs to 16 residues. CDR3 amino acids: CASSTSGTPAGNTIYF. CDR3 in DNA: TGCGCCAGCAGCACGAGCGGGACACCAGCTGGAAACACCATATATTTT.

This clonotype appeared a few times. The chain has TRBV4-2 and TRBJ2-7; 9 bases match TRBD2. Trimming took 5 bases from V and 12 from J; bases not matched to a gene: 14. This CDR3 region has 14 residues. Germline CDR1 is LGHNA and CDR2 is YNFKEQ. The CDR3: CASSSLIAGESPYF. The CDR3 bases are TGTGCCAGCAGCTCTCTAATAGCGGGAGAGTCCCCGTACTTC.

This clonotype occurred a few times. The chain couples TRBV6-1 to TRBJ1-6; D remains unclear. With 2 bases removed from V and 17 bases from J, the gap between germline ends came to 16 bases. The CDR3 contains 13 residues. Germline assignment: CDR1 MNHNS and CDR2 SASEGT. CDR3 protein: CASSESPDGSVHF. In nucleotides, the CDR3 is TGTGCCAGCAGTGAATCCCCGGACGGTTCCGTCCACTTT.

In its sample, this clonotype was seen a few times. The V gene is TRBV2, the J gene TRBJ1-4, with 9 bases that match TRBD1. Germline lookup yields CDR1 SNHLY and CDR2 FYNNEI. The ends lost 6 bases at V and 5 bases at J; junction bases unmatched: 4. The CDR3 has 14 residues. The CDR3 nucleotides read TGTGCCAGCAGGGCCGGGACAGGGAATGAAAAACTGTTTTTT. Amino acid sequence: CASRAGTGNEKLFF.

The V and J genes are TRBV12-3 or TRBV12-4 and TRBJ1-1; 7 nucleotides agree with TRBD1. This CDR3 region has 14 residues. V was clipped by 3 bases and J by 2 bases; unmatched bases: 3. The CDR3 region is CASSFQGVNTEAFF. DNA of the CDR3: TGTGCCAGCAGTTTTCAGGGGGTAAACACTGAAGCTTTCTTT.

This clonotype was picked up many times. The chain couples TRBV12-3 or TRBV12-4 to TRBJ2-1; 7 bases are shared with TRBD2. Trimming at V came to 6 bases and at J to 7 bases, leaving 9 bases not matched to a gene. This CDR3 is 14 amino acids long. For the CDR3, the DNA is TGTGCCAGCAGAGGGGCGGGGCGGGGGAATGAGCAGTTCTTC. Protein sequence: CASRGAGRGNEQFF.